Below, one TCR beta chain is given with its context. This clone was found once. Its antigen is not yet known. Base-call qualities are not available, and no considerably larger clone is one nucleotide away. The data belong to a study of blood T cell repertoires in COVID-19 (dated by TCRdb to 2020 to 2021). Describing the broader study: Samples from collaborators originated in the United States, Italy and Spain and spanned both the acute and convalescent phases of COVID-19. The prospective study material was composed of cDNA or gDNA derived from T cells, B-cell-depleted T cells, or PBMCs. Deeply sampled blood TCRbeta repertoires from subjects exposed to, actively infected with, or recovered from COVID-19 were included in the dataset. The repertoires were released in a freely available public database intended as a resource for research on the immune response to SARS-CoV-2. The samples were drawn from the first 160 participants of the ongoing ImmuneRACE study and from about 1,200 subjects provided by 6 global collaborators. The sample metadata nearly always contained a de-identified subject ID, COVID-19 status, age in years and sex. Where available, HLA class I and class II types were taken from metadata supplied by the sample provider and were not determined by assay-based typing. Points the paper makes about the study in general: How much clinical and demographic metadata was included differed by source and by participant, and the metadata was provided uncurated.

The germline V gene gives CDR1 as SGHRS and CDR2 as YFSETQ. V was cut back by 5 bases and J by 0 bases, leaving a gap of 8 bases between them. Inclusive of the bounding cysteine and phenylalanine, the CDR3 is 13 residues long. CDR3 DNA only is kept here, 39 bases in frame from base 1. Participants in the prospective study were enrolled through a virtual design, were aged about 18 to 89 years, and lived in 24 United States geographic areas. To assign participants to cohorts, the prospective study relied on clinical history that participants themselves reported in a screening survey and a study questionnaire. Exposed participants had been in contact, within 2 weeks of entering the study, with a person who had a PCR-confirmed or clinician-diagnosed case of COVID-19. Mobile phlebotomists in the prospective study collected whole blood, serum and a nasopharyngeal or oropharyngeal swab from every participant. Over a roughly 2-month period, participants in the prospective study had the option of providing additional blood draws and questionnaires. Prospective study blood samples were shipped either frozen or at room temperature before DNA extraction.

TCRbeta CDR3 regions were amplified from genomic DNA by means of the immunoSEQ Assay, a bias-controlled multiplex PCR. As for how the authors treated the data: The number of nucleated cells in each sample was estimated by amplification of reference gene primers within the assay. To quantify the absolute abundance of each unique TCRbeta CDR3 rearrangement, sequence reads were collapsed and filtered. For each sample, productive Simpson clonality was calculated as the square root of Simpson's diversity index over productive rearrangements. TCRdb holds this immuneACCESS table with in-frame rearrangements only. Some clones are missing; in checked studies, unresolved V genes explain under half, and the rest has no known cause. That table supplies the V and J calls and clone size; D and trimming were determined from the DNA. Counted in this sample were some 300,000 clones; 90% to 95% of them appeared once. The top ten hold around 3.9% of the sample.

Specimen: PBMCs or T cells enriched from blood (not recorded which). This receptor was obtained from a woman between 25 and 40 years old who had been exposed to COVID-19. The chain couples TRBV5-1 to TRBJ1-1, with TRBD1 perhaps the D gene, on 5 matching bases. The bases read TGCGCCAGCAGAGACAGTGTGAACACTGAAGCTTTCTTT. The translation is CASRDSVNTEAFF. Reference TRBV5-1 and TRBJ1-1 proteins supply the regions before and after the CDR3; the full variable domain is: KAGVTQTPRYLIKTRGQQVTLSCSPISGHRSVSWYQQTPGQGLQFLFEYFSETQRNKGNFPGRFSGRQFSNSRSEMNVSTLELGDSALYLCASRDSVNTEAFFGQGTRLTVV.